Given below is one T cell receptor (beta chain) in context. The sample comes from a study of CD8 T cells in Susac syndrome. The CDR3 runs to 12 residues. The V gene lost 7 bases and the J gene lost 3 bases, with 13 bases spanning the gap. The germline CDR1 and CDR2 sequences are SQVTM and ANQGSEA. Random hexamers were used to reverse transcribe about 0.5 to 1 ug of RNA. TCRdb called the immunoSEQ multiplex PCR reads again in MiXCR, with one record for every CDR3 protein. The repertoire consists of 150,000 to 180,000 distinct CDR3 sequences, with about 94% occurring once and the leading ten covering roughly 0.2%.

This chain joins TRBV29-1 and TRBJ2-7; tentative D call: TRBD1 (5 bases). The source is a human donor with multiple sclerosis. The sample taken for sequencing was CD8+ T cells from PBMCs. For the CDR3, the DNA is TGCAGCGGGGGATGGACAATCTACGAGCAGTACTTC. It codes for CSGGWTIYEQYF.